These 31 T cell receptor beta chains came from one sample sequenced in a study of cytomegalovirus exposure and HLA in healthy donors. PCR amplification relied on 60 Vbeta primers (plus 13 Jbeta primers). The method was immunoSEQ multiplex PCR; TCRdb's version includes in-frame clones alone and lacks a portion of them. The repertoire holds about 160,000 clones, with around 77% as singletons. Sequences were obtained from PBMCs. These receptors were obtained from a woman between 25 and 40 years old in good health and CMV-seronegative.

The chain joins TRBV5-1 to TRBJ1-1; 7 bases match TRBD1. Trimming at V came to 2 bases and at J to 0 bases, leaving 7 bases not matched to a gene. In germline, CDR1 is SGHRS, CDR2 YFSETQ. The CDR3 contains 16 residues. This CDR3 reads CASSFRSGTVNTEAFF. CDR3 in DNA: TGCGCCAGCAGCTTTAGGTCCGGGACAGTGAACACTGAAGCTTTCTTT.

This CDR3 reads CASSLGGPREFYGYTF. The CDR3 DNA reads TGTGCCAGCAGCTTAGGGGGGCCCAGGGAGTTCTATGGCTACACCTTC. The chain combines TRBV7-8 with TRBJ1-2, with D possibly TRBD1 on 6 matching bases. V lost 1 base and J 4 bases, leaving 16 bases between the germline ends. This CDR3 is 16 amino acids long. Germline CDR1 and CDR2: SGHVS and FQNEAQ.

CDR3 loop: CSVEVWDRIHYEQYF. DNA of the CDR3: TGCAGCGTTGAGGTATGGGACAGGATCCACTACGAGCAGTACTTC. This chain joins TRBV29-1 and TRBJ2-7; TRBD1 aligns across 8 bases. The length of the CDR3 is 15 residues. Germline assignment: CDR1 SQVTM and CDR2 ANQGSEA. V shed 3 bases, J shed 3 bases, and the junction held 10 bases outside the gene matches.

This clone occurred once. The gene calls are TRBV7-3 and TRBJ2-1; D remains unclear. The CDR3 totals 13 residues. The germline V gene has CDR1 SGHTA and CDR2 FQGTGA. V shed 1 base and J shed 7 bases, with 8 bases lying between them. The CDR3 is CASSLSSRNEQFF. DNA for the CDR3: TGTGCCAGCAGCTTAAGCTCGCGAAATGAGCAGTTCTTC. Using reference TRBV7-3 and TRBJ2-1 for the parts outside the CDR3, the full variable domain is GAGVSQTPSNKVTEKGKYVELRCDPISGHTALYWYRQSLGQGPEFLIYFQGTGAADDSGLPNDRFFAVRPEGSVSTLKIQRTERGDSAVYLCASSLSSRNEQFFGPGTRLTVL.

The gene calls are TRBV7-6 and TRBJ2-2, with TRBD1 matching 9 bases. The ends lost 0 bases at V and 4 bases at J; junction bases unmatched: 12. The length of the CDR3 is 19 residues. The germline CDR1 and CDR2 sequences are SGHVS and FNYEAQ. Here the CDR3 reads CASSLAPLRQGGTTGELFF. CDR3 nucleotides: TGTGCCAGCAGCTTAGCCCCCTTAAGACAGGGGGGCACCACCGGGGAGCTGTTTTTT.

J is TRBJ2-7 and V is TRBV7-9, with D possibly TRBD2 on 5 matching bases. The CDR3 loop spans 13 amino acids. Germline loops: CDR1 SEHNR, CDR2 FQNEAQ (reference sequence). The V and J ends lost 1 base and 9 bases respectively, with 13 bases between them. CDR3 region: CASSLEVPGRQYF. The DNA for the CDR3 is TGTGCCAGCAGCTTAGAAGTGCCGGGGAGGCAGTACTTC. The variable domain in full, completed from reference TRBV7-9 and TRBJ2-7, reads DTGVSQNPRHKITKRGQNVTFRCDPISEHNRLYWYRQTLGQGPEFLTYFQNEAQLEKSRLLSDRFSAERPKGSFSTLEIQRTEQGDSAMYLCASSLEVPGRQYFGPGTRLTVT.

The V gene is TRBV18, the J gene TRBJ1-6; D possibly corresponds to TRBD1 (5 bases). V lost 2 bases and J 5 bases, leaving 13 bases between the germline ends. The CDR3 length is 16 residues. The germline V gene has CDR1 KGHSH and CDR2 LQKENI. CDR3 in DNA: TGTGCCAGCTCACCAAAACAGGCAGTGAATAATTCACCCCTCCACTTT. Protein: CASSPKQAVNNSPLHF. Using reference TRBV18 and TRBJ1-6 for the parts outside the CDR3, the full variable domain is NAGVMQNPRHLVRRRGQEARLRCSPMKGHSHVYWYRQLPEEGLKFMVYLQKENIIDESGMPKERFSAEFPKEGPSILRIQQVVRGDSAAYFCASSPKQAVNNSPLHFGNGTRLTVT.

The chain has TRBV6-1 and TRBJ1-5, with 7 positions matching TRBD1. The V and J ends lost 3 bases and 5 bases, in that order; junction bases with no gene match: 7. Germline values: CDR1 MNHNS, CDR2 SASEGT. The CDR3 is 15 residues long. For the CDR3, the DNA is TGTGCCAGCAGTGATGCCTGGACAGGCCATCAGCCCCAGCATTTT. Its protein is CASSDAWTGHQPQHF.

J is TRBJ2-3 and V is TRBV28; TRBD2 is a possible D gene (6 bases). Per germline, CDR1 MDHEN and CDR2 SYDVKM. Trimming shortened V by 5 bases and J by 4 bases, and 16 bases separated the two germline ends. CDR3 length: 15 residues. The CDR3, as DNA: TGTGCCAGCAGTCCCCCAGGAGGGTTTCCAGATACGCAGTATTTT. It is translated as CASSPPGGFPDTQYF.

This chain uses TRBV7-2 with TRBJ2-3, with 7 bases matching TRBD2. The junction had 10 bases not matched to a gene; V was cut back by 2 bases and J by 8 bases. Per the germline V gene, CDR1 is SGHTA and CDR2 is FQGNSA. The CDR3 length is 15 residues. The CDR3 here is CASSLKAGQEGTQYF. CDR3 DNA: TGTGCCAGCAGCTTAAAAGCGGGGCAGGAGGGTACGCAGTATTTT. The full variable domain, completed using reference TRBV7-2 and TRBJ2-3, is GAGVSQSPSNKVTEKGKDVELRCDPISGHTALYWYRQSLGQGLEFLIYFQGNSAPDKSGLPSDRFSAERTGGSVSTLTIQRTQQEDSAVYLCASSLKAGQEGTQYFGPGTRLTVL.

Here the CDR3 reads CASSQGAGAFYEQYF. CDR3 DNA sequence: TGTGCCAGCAGCCAAGGGGCGGGAGCGTTCTACGAGCAGTACTTC. This chain uses TRBV14 with TRBJ2-7; 7 positions agree with TRBD2. Losses at the gene ends were 1 base for V and 3 bases for J; bases not matched to a gene: 6. Germline V gives CDR1 SGHDN, CDR2 FVKESK. CDR3 length: 15 residues.

Only one count was recorded for this clone. The rearrangement uses TRBV7-8 and TRBJ2-1; possible D gene TRBD2, 7 bases. Germline V gene sequence: CDR1 SGHVS, CDR2 FQNEAQ. This CDR3 contains 14 residues. V lost 3 bases and J 8 bases, leaving 14 bases between the germline ends. For the CDR3, the DNA is TGTGCCAGCAGCTTTGGGGCGGGGGCCTATGAGCAGTTCTTC. This sequence encodes CASSFGAGAYEQFF.

The J gene is TRBJ2-2, the V gene TRBV19; 10 bases match TRBD1. Germline V gives CDR1 LNHDA, CDR2 SQIVND (reference sequence). The ends lost 3 bases at V and 4 bases at J; junction bases unmatched: 5. The CDR3 loop spans 16 amino acids. The CDR3 protein is CASSIRQGAGTGELFF. CDR3 in DNA: TGTGCCAGTAGTATTCGACAGGGGGCAGGCACCGGGGAGCTGTTTTTT.

In this sample, this clone turned up a few times. V usage is TRBV5-6 and J usage is TRBJ2-5; D call uncertain. V lost 7 bases to trimming and J lost 2 bases, with 12 bases between them. Germline V gene data show CDR1 as SGHDT and CDR2 as YYEEEE. This CDR3 has 13 amino acids. The CDR3 DNA sequence: TGTGCCAGCCATGCCGGGTTACAAGAGACCCAGTACTTC. Translating gives CASHAGLQETQYF.

The V and J genes are TRBV5-4 and TRBJ2-1; tentative D call: TRBD1 (6 bases). From germline, CDR1 is SGHNT and CDR2 YYREEE (reference sequence). This CDR3 spans 14 amino acids. Trimming took 3 bases from V and 6 from J, leaving 13 bases between them. In DNA form, the CDR3 reads TGTGCCAGCAGCTCCGACTACAGGGCCAATGAGCAGTTCTTC. It translates to CASSSDYRANEQFF.

This clone has only a few counts. The genes are TRBV28 and TRBJ2-7, with 9 bases lining up with TRBD1. Germline CDR1 reads MDHEN; CDR2 reads SYDVKM. The CDR3 sequence is 15 residues long. V shed 8 bases and J 6 bases; nucleotides not matched to a gene: 14. CDR3 sequence reads: CASSDRDRVLSEQYF. The CDR3 DNA sequence: TGTGCCAGCTCCGACCGGGACAGGGTACTCTCCGAGCAGTACTTC. The variable domain in full, with the rest retrieved from reference TRBV28 and TRBJ2-7, is DVKVTQSSRYLVKRTGEKVFLECVQDMDHENMFWYRQDPGLGLRLIYFSYDVKMKEKGDIPEGYSVSREKKERFSLILESASTNQTSMYLCASSDRDRVLSEQYFGPGTRLTVT.

The chain has TRBV15 and TRBJ2-1; D is perhaps TRBD1 (6 bases). CDR1 is LNHNV, CDR2 YYDKDF, per germline (reference sequence). The CDR3 consists of 15 residues. V lost 4 bases and J 7 bases, leaving 17 bases between the germline ends. The CDR3 bases are TGTGCCACCAGCAAACATAAGGGGGTGGGGAATGAGCAGTTCTTC. The encoded protein is CATSKHKGVGNEQFF.

The chain has TRBV5-6 and TRBJ2-1, with 7 bases aligning to TRBD1. The germline V gene has CDR1 SGHDT and CDR2 YYEEEE. The CDR3 consists of 15 residues. J gave up 4 bases and V 4 bases, and 8 bases lay outside the gene matches. The CDR3 DNA is TGTGCCAGCAGCCAGGGGGACATACTATACAATGAGCAGTTCTTC. Translated, it gives CASSQGDILYNEQFF.

The CDR3 DNA reads as TGTGCCACCTCGACAGCAAGCTCTGGGGCCAACGTCCTGACTTTC. Its translation is CATSTASSGANVLTF. The chain combines TRBV10-3 with TRBJ2-6; D might be TRBD1 (5 bases). The ends were cut back, 10 bases at V and 0 bases at J, with 13 bases in the middle. CDR3 size: 15 residues. Germline CDR1 and CDR2: ENHRY and SYGVKD.

The J gene is TRBJ2-7, the V gene TRBV2; 7 bases match TRBD2. V lost 6 bases to trimming and J lost 7 bases; unmatched junction nucleotides: 6. The CDR3 is made up of 12 amino acids. Germline loops: CDR1 SNHLY, CDR2 FYNNEI. CDR3 coding DNA: TGTGCCAGCAGAGCCGGGGGGTGGGAGCAGTACTTC. This sequence encodes CASRAGGWEQYF.

This clone was seen a handful of times. The chain is built from TRBV30 and TRBJ1-6; D not certain. The CDR3 has 18 amino acids. Between the trimmed V and J ends, which lost 7 bases and 0 bases, there was a span of 22 bases. Germline V gene data show CDR1 as GTSNPN and CDR2 as SVGIG (reference sequence). CDR3 DNA: TGTGCCTCCCTAACAGCGGGGAGGTCGAGCTCCTATAATTCACCCCTCCACTTT. Its translation is CASLTAGRSSSYNSPLHF. Full variable domain (rest looked up from reference TRBV30 and TRBJ1-6): SQTIHQWPATLVQPVGSPLSLECTVEGTSNPNLYWYRQAAGRGLQLLFYSVGIGQISSEVPQNLSASRPQDRQFILSSKKLLLSDSGFYLCASLTAGRSSSYNSPLHFGNGTRLTVT.

The chain uses TRBV27 and TRBJ2-5; D gene ambiguous. The CDR3 spans 12 residues. Germline V gene data show CDR1 as MNHEY and CDR2 as SMNVEV (reference sequence). V was trimmed by 6 bases and J by 5 bases, leaving 10 bases between them. CDR3 nucleotides: TGTGCCAGCAGGTCCTATGATGAGACCCAGTACTTC. Translated, it gives CASRSYDETQYF.

This clone was observed once. The chain joins TRBV5-1 to TRBJ2-3, with 14 nucleotides matching TRBD2. V lost 0 bases and J lost 1; bases outside the gene matches: 1. CDR1 is SGHRS and CDR2 is YFSETQ in the germline V gene. The CDR3 covers 17 residues. CDR3 region: CASSLVGLAGGTDTQYF. CDR3 bases: TGCGCCAGCAGCTTGGTGGGACTAGCGGGGGGCACAGATACGCAGTATTTT.

J is TRBJ2-2 and V is TRBV15; 9 bases are shared with TRBD2. With V trimmed by 8 bases and J by 0 bases, 7 bases remained unmatched. CDR3 length equals 16 residues. CDR1 LNHNV and CDR2 YYDKDF come from the germline V gene (reference sequence). The CDR3 coding sequence is TGTGCCACCTTAGCGGGGGCCTACTCGAACACCGGGGAGCTGTTTTTT. Translation gives CATLAGAYSNTGELFF.

The chain couples TRBV9 to TRBJ2-1; 9 bases match TRBD1. This CDR3 has 17 amino acids. With V trimmed by 4 bases and J by 0 bases, 8 bases remained unmatched. Germline V gene lookup returns CDR1 SGDLS and CDR2 YYNGEE. The CDR3 is CASSTLGTGSSYNEQFF. CDR3 nucleotides: TGTGCCAGCAGCACCTTGGGGACAGGGAGCTCCTACAATGAGCAGTTCTTC.

This clone came up a few times. This chain links TRBV5-1 with TRBJ1-1; TRBD1 agrees at 8 bases. Germline loops: CDR1 SGHRS, CDR2 YFSETQ. The CDR3 extends over 15 amino acids. Trimming removed 4 bases from V and 7 bases from J; junction bases left unmatched: 12. The CDR3 DNA reads as TGCGCCAGCAGCCCGGCCCGGGGTGGACAGGGTGAAGCTTTCTTT. This encodes CASSPARGGQGEAFF.

The chain couples TRBV9 to TRBJ2-7, with D possibly TRBD2 on 7 matching bases. This CDR3 has 15 residues. The V end was cut by 4 bases, the J end by 3 bases, with 17 bases between. The germline gives CDR1 SGDLS, CDR2 YYNGEE. This CDR3 reads CASSSGGGGVYEQYF. For the CDR3, the DNA is TGTGCCAGCAGCTCAGGAGGGGGGGGCGTCTACGAGCAGTACTTC.

The rearrangement uses TRBV7-2 and TRBJ2-7; the D gene is possibly TRBD1 (5 bases). V shed 3 bases and J shed 4 bases, with 13 bases lying between them. This CDR3 region has 14 residues. CDR1 and CDR2 from the germline V gene are SGHTA and FQGNSA. The CDR3 DNA sequence: TGTGCCAGCAGCTTTAATCGAAGGGGTTACGAGCAGTACTTC. Its translation: CASSFNRRGYEQYF.

This clone was detected only a few times. This chain connects TRBV5-8 to TRBJ2-2; TRBD2 might be the D (6 bases). The germline V gene has CDR1 SGHTS and CDR2 YDEGEE. The CDR3 is 16 residues long. V lost 0 bases, J lost 2 bases, and 11 bases lay in between. The CDR3 loop reads CASSLGDSPNTGELFF. The DNA of the CDR3 is TGTGCCAGCAGCTTGGGGGACTCCCCCAACACCGGGGAGCTGTTTTTT. Full variable domain (remainder filled in from reference TRBV5-8 and TRBJ2-2): EAGVTQSPTHLIKTRGQQATLRCSPISGHTSVYWYQQALGLGLQFLLWYDEGEERNRGNFPPRFSGRQFPNYSSELNVNALELEDSALYLCASSLGDSPNTGELFFGEGSRLTVL.

This clone was observed once. V usage is TRBV30 and J usage is TRBJ1-4; D remains unclear. Trimming stripped 4 bases from V and 4 bases from J, with 13 bases between. CDR3 length: 14 amino acids. The germline gives CDR1 GTSNPN, CDR2 SVGIG (reference sequence). This CDR3 reads CAWKQGRLNEKLFF. CDR3 nucleotide sequence: TGTGCCTGGAAGCAAGGGAGGCTTAATGAAAAACTGTTTTTT.

A single count supports this clone. This sequence joins TRBV13 and TRBJ1-1, with 8 bases identical to TRBD1. This CDR3 is 15 amino acids long. Germline assignment: CDR1 PRHDT and CDR2 FYEKMQ (reference sequence). Germline trimming cut 5 bases from V and 1 base from J; bases unmatched to any gene: 6. The CDR3 loop reads CASSPRGQGNTEAFF. The CDR3 DNA sequence: TGTGCCAGCAGCCCCAGGGGGCAGGGGAACACTGAAGCTTTCTTT. Together with reference TRBV13 and TRBJ1-1, the CDR3 gives the full variable domain: AAGVIQSPRHLIKEKRETATLKCYPIPRHDTVYWYQQGPGQDPQFLISFYEKMQSDKGSIPDRFSAQQFSDYHSELNMSSLELGDSALYFCASSPRGQGNTEAFFGQGTRLTVV.